The 20 T cell receptor beta chains below all came from one sample that was sequenced in a study of cytomegalovirus exposure and HLA in healthy donors. Amplification used 60 Vbeta primers and 13 Jbeta primers. Generated by immunoSEQ multiplex PCR, the TCRdb table keeps only in-frame clones and is missing some. The data contain approximately 130,000 clones, 70% to 80% of them singletons. Source material: PBMCs. The receptor source for this set is a man between 50 and 59 years old in good health and CMV-seronegative.

In its sample, this clone was seen a few times. The chain joins TRBV4-1 to TRBJ2-2, with 7 nucleotides matching TRBD2. Germline V gene sequence: CDR1 MGHRA, CDR2 YSYEKL. CDR3 length: 19 amino acids. The V segment lost 1 base and the J segment 4 bases; nucleotides outside the gene matches: 15. The CDR3 is CASSQGVLAREAVTGELFF. The CDR3 nucleotides read TGCGCCAGCAGCCAAGGCGTACTAGCGCGCGAAGCCGTCACCGGGGAGCTGTTTTTT.

V is TRBV27 and J is TRBJ2-3, with a tentative D call TRBD2 (5 bases). The CDR3 is made up of 17 amino acids. Trimming took off 1 base at V and 6 bases at J, with 20 bases between the two ends. CDR1 and CDR2 (germline): MNHEY, SMNVEV (reference sequence). The CDR3 coding sequence is TGTGCCAGCAGTTTATGGTCCCCATCCACTCCGGGGGATACGCAGTATTTT. Translation: CASSLWSPSTPGDTQYF.

The gene calls are TRBV29-1 and TRBJ1-1; 11 bases match TRBD1. Germline V CDR1 and CDR2: SQVTM, ANQGSEA. The trim removed 5 bases at V and 2 bases at J, leaving 7 bases unmatched. CDR3 length equals 15 residues. CDR3 DNA: TGCAGCGTTAAGGACAGGGGGCGGAAAAACACTGAAGCTTTCTTT. Translation: CSVKDRGRKNTEAFF.

The chain links TRBV27 to TRBJ2-5, with TRBD2 as a possible D gene (6 bases). Per germline, CDR1 MNHEY and CDR2 SMNVEV (reference sequence). The CDR3 is 14 amino acids. V dropped 4 bases and J dropped 5 bases, with 14 bases sitting between them. The DNA of the CDR3 is TGTGCCAGCAGTTCCGCCTCTGGAGGGGAGACCCAGTACTTC. Protein product: CASSSASGGETQYF.

The chain links TRBV19 to TRBJ2-5; D is unclear. The CDR3 is 13 residues long. Germline assignment: CDR1 LNHDA and CDR2 SQIVND (reference sequence). Trimming took 3 bases from V and 2 from J, leaving 7 bases between them. The CDR3 DNA follows: TGTGCCAGTAGTATTATGACACAAGAGACCCAGTACTTC. Its translation: CASSIMTQETQYF.

The chain couples TRBV6-5 to TRBJ2-7; no reliable D call. The CDR3 sequence is 15 residues long. V shed 6 bases and J shed 2 bases, with 17 bases lying between them. CDR1 and CDR2 (germline): MNHEY, SVGAGI. The CDR3 here is CASSPSRLSTYEQYF. The CDR3 DNA sequence: TGTGCCAGCAGCCCCTCTCGACTCTCAACCTACGAGCAGTACTTC.

In nucleotides, the CDR3 is TGTGCCAGTAGGACGGGACAGGGGGCCGATACGCAGTATTTT. Translation gives CASRTGQGADTQYF. This chain uses TRBV19 with TRBJ2-3; 12 nucleotides match TRBD1. Unmatched junction bases numbered 4, after V lost 6 bases and J lost 6 bases. The CDR3 spans 14 residues. Looked up from germline, CDR1 is LNHDA and CDR2 is SQIVND (reference sequence).

The V gene is TRBV28, the J gene TRBJ2-3, with D maybe TRBD1 (8 bases). V lost 6 bases to trimming and J lost 3 bases, with 19 bases between them. Per the germline V gene, CDR1 is MDHEN and CDR2 is SYDVKM. The length of the CDR3 is 16 residues. CDR3 nucleotides: TGTGCCAGCAGATGGACGACAGGGGAGGGGACAGATACGCAGTATTTT. As protein: CASRWTTGEGTDTQYF.

The rearrangement links TRBV18 to TRBJ2-6, with D unresolved. The CDR3 contains 16 residues. CDR1 is KGHSH and CDR2 is LQKENI in the germline V gene. With 5 bases removed from V and 0 bases from J, the gap between germline ends came to 11 bases. For the CDR3, the DNA is TGTGCCAGCTCATGGGCGCAAAGCTCTGGGGCCAACGTCCTGACTTTC. Its translation is CASSWAQSSGANVLTF.

The CDR3 sequence: CASSLDGLLANTGELFF. The CDR3 DNA is TGTGCCAGCAGTCTAGACGGACTCCTTGCGAACACCGGGGAGCTGTTTTTT. This chain connects TRBV6-4 to TRBJ2-2, with D tentatively TRBD2 (5 bases). From germline, CDR1 is MRHNA and CDR2 SNTAGT. This CDR3 has 17 residues. V lost 5 bases, J lost 0 bases, and 16 bases lay in between.

This sequence joins TRBV5-4 and TRBJ2-5, with TRBD1 matching over 7 bases. Germline CDR1 is SGHNT and CDR2 is YYREEE (reference sequence). There are 14 residues in the CDR3. The V segment lost 4 bases and the J segment 4 bases; nucleotides outside the gene matches: 7. The CDR3 loop is CASSSGQVSETQYF. The CDR3 DNA is TGTGCCAGCAGCAGCGGACAGGTATCAGAGACCCAGTACTTC.

The V gene is TRBV7-8, the J gene TRBJ2-5; the D gene is possibly TRBD1 (5 bases). In germline, CDR1 is SGHVS, CDR2 FQNEAQ. V dropped 2 bases and J dropped 5 bases, with 15 bases sitting between them. The CDR3 runs to 15 residues. The CDR3 DNA reads as TGTGCCAGCAGCTTAAGGGGCACCTTTGGGGAGACCCAGTACTTC. It specifies CASSLRGTFGETQYF.

The CDR3 here is CASSLVEFGAYHNQPQHF. In nucleotides, the CDR3 is TGTGCCAGCAGCTTAGTCGAGTTTGGGGCCTACCACAATCAGCCCCAGCATTTT. The J gene is TRBJ1-5, the V gene TRBV7-9; D perhaps matches TRBD1 (5 bases). The V end lost 1 base, the J end lost 3 bases, and 19 bases lay between the germline ends. The CDR3 spans 18 residues. CDR1 is SEHNR, CDR2 FQNEAQ, per germline (reference sequence).

The rearrangement uses TRBV13 and TRBJ2-2; D is undetermined. Trimming pared 0 bases from V and 0 bases from J, leaving 8 bases between. The CDR3 is 16 residues long. Germline CDR1 is PRHDT and CDR2 is FYEKMQ (reference sequence). The CDR3 nucleotides are TGTGCCAGCAGCTTAGGGCAGACATCGAACACCGGGGAGCTGTTTTTT. Translation gives CASSLGQTSNTGELFF.

The sample holds one count of this clone. This sequence joins TRBV5-1 and TRBJ2-1; 9 bases are shared with TRBD2. In germline, CDR1 is SGHRS, CDR2 YFSETQ. The J segment lost 0 bases and the V segment lost 0 bases, leaving 4 bases of the junction unmatched. There are 17 residues in the CDR3. The CDR3 sequence: CASSLVPSGISYNEQFF. The DNA for the CDR3 is TGCGCCAGCAGCTTGGTGCCTAGCGGGATCTCCTACAATGAGCAGTTCTTC.

This chain uses TRBV5-1 with TRBJ2-1, with TRBD2 matching 11 bases. Germline CDR1 reads SGHRS; CDR2 reads YFSETQ. V lost 3 bases and J lost 3; bases outside the gene matches: 8. The CDR3 contains 17 residues. The CDR3 reads CASSYGLTSGNYNEQFF. The CDR3 region has the DNA TGCGCCAGCAGCTATGGACTGACTAGCGGGAACTACAATGAGCAGTTCTTC.

The chain carries TRBV6-5 and TRBJ2-1, with 8 bases fitting TRBD1. The CDR3 is 14 residues long. V was clipped by 5 bases and J by 3 bases; unmatched bases: 3. Germline CDR1 MNHEY, CDR2 SVGAGI. CDR3 sequence reads: CASSRDRGYNEQFF. The CDR3 DNA reads TGTGCCAGCAGTCGCGACAGGGGCTACAATGAGCAGTTCTTC.

This clone was detected only a few times. The genes are TRBV25-1 and TRBJ2-5; a possible D gene is TRBD2 (6 bases). The CDR3 sequence is 12 residues long. Trimming removed 7 bases at V and 13 bases at J, with 19 bases between. CDR1 and CDR2 (germline): MGHDK, SYGVNS. Written as DNA, the CDR3 is TGTGCCAGCACCCGGGACTTCGCCAGCTGGTACTTC. Translation gives CASTRDFASWYF.

This clone has more than one count but fewer than ten. Other DNA sequences in the sample encode the same CDR3. The chain recombines TRBV7-2 with TRBJ2-1; 8 bases fit TRBD1. The CDR3 has 15 residues. Looked up from germline, CDR1 is SGHTA and CDR2 is FQGNSA. Losses at the gene ends were 1 base for V and 5 bases for J; bases not matched to a gene: 4. Here the CDR3 reads CASSLEGQVNNEQFF. The CDR3 DNA is TGTGCCAGCAGCTTAGAGGGACAGGTTAACAATGAGCAGTTCTTC.

The chain has TRBV28 and TRBJ1-6; D not certain. The V gene's germline CDR1 is MDHEN and CDR2 SYDVKM. V was clipped by 7 bases and J by 10 bases, with 17 bases between them. CDR3 length equals 14 residues. The CDR3 spells CASIAGPQASPLHF. The CDR3 DNA reads TGTGCCAGCATTGCGGGCCCCCAGGCATCACCCCTCCACTTT.